One and the same sample provided the 2 T cell receptor beta chains below, sequenced in a study of spatial heterogeneity in lung cancer. TCRdb itself ran the 5' RACE reads through MiXCR, one entry per CDR3 protein. The sample contains approximately 1,200 distinct CDR3 sequences, less than 30% of which appear only once. Documented time point: blood at routine non-recurrence follow-up after resection. Sequencing used PBMCs, obtained at follow-up. The receptor source for this set is a male donor with early-stage non-small cell lung cancer.

The CDR3 sequence: CASSAGGLAGWVQYF. The CDR3, as DNA: TGTGCCAGCAGCGCAGGGGGACTAGCGGGATGGGTGCAGTACTTC. V gene TRBV7-9 combines with J gene TRBJ2-7; the match to TRBD2 covers 13 bases. Germline assignment: CDR1 SEHNR and CDR2 FQNEAQ (reference sequence). V lost 5 bases to trimming and J lost 9 bases; unmatched junction nucleotides: 10. CDR3 size: 15 residues.

The V and J genes are TRBV3-1 and TRBJ1-6, with 8 bases that match TRBD1. Germline V gene sequence: CDR1 LGHDT, CDR2 YNNKEL (reference sequence). With V trimmed by 5 bases and J by 6 bases, 18 bases remained unmatched. The CDR3 has 19 residues. In DNA form, the CDR3 reads TGTGCCAGCAGCTCAAGGACAGGGATGAGGAGCTCCGGTAATTCACCCCTCCACTTT. It yields the protein CASSSRTGMRSSGNSPLHF.